The clone carrying this T cell receptor beta chain was detected only a few times. The antigen is not known. This sample was included in a study of breast tumors, draining lymph nodes, adjacent tissues. General study findings and limits: Data fit most tumor T cells coming from lymph node, expanding in tumor. Tumor T cell lymph node origin was a supported hypothesis, not proven.

The CDR3 has 13 residues. Between the trimmed V and J ends, which lost 9 bases and 4 bases, there was a span of 16 bases. Germline-derived CDR1 and CDR2 are SGHTS and YDEGEE. Axillary draining lymph nodes of breast cancer patients supplied the node samples. TCRdb used MiXCR to reprocess the multiplex PCR reads, holding one entry per CDR3 protein. The table records about 270,000 distinct CDR3 sequences, more than 30% of them present only once. This clonotype was sampled from a female donor with breast cancer. Some clones in this sample may be carry-over from other donors' samples. The chain recombines TRBV5-8 with TRBJ1-1; D gene ambiguous. The sample was axillary lymph node tissue. The CDR3 coding sequence is TGTGCCAACCAGCTTGGGCGGGGCACTGAAGCTTTCTTT. Translating it yields CANQLGRGTEAFF.